This T cell receptor (beta chain) stems from a study of T cells in Graves' hyperthyroidism and ophthalmopathy (dated by TCRdb to the late 2010s). Regarding the complete study: Peripheral blood samples were taken at the time of initial diagnosis, prior to any treatment. TCR V-J signatures able to tell the groups apart were searched for in a discovery cohort of 90 to 100 patients, of whom roughly 42 had Graves' ophthalmopathy and more than 55 had stable Graves' hyperthyroidism. An independent validation cohort of around 19 hyperthyroidism patients and approximately 17 patients who later progressed to ophthalmopathy tested prospective prediction of ophthalmopathy. The 75 to 100 discovery patients were divided at random into training and test sets in a 7:3 ratio. The study also compared thyroid tissue and blood T-cell repertoires from roughly 6 Graves' hyperthyroidism patients. Once sampling was done, hyperthyroidism patients were given methimazole at a starting dose of 30 mg daily, whereas ophthalmopathy patients were given high-dose intravenous methylprednisolone. According to the paper, TCR Vbeta CDR3 sequencing was carried out on over 130 peripheral blood samples, which came from fewer than 50 ophthalmopathy, fewer than 80 hyperthyroidism and approximately 17 progressor patients. Study-wide findings and limitations: Blood samples also contained most of the expanded thyroid clonotypes (frequency above 0.001), which suggests that blood repertoires may reflect thyroid immune responses. During validation, the model predicted progression to ophthalmopathy a median of around 6 months ahead of onset, with approximately 70% sensitivity and 72.22% specificity. Sample size was not statistically predetermined, and blinding of investigators to group allocation was not performed. A model built on a 13 V-J signature distinguished ophthalmopathy from stable hyperthyroidism, reaching roughly 88% sensitivity and around 82% specificity in cross-validation and 80%/75% in testing.

Amplification of TCR beta CDR3 regions was carried out from RNA transcripts. The TCR CDR3 was subjected to a first round of RT-PCR using the HTBI primer set and the Qiagen OneStep RT-PCR kit. The libraries were constructed in a second round of multiplex PCR and then size-selected and purified. Paired-end sequencing of the libraries was performed with 100 bp reads on an Illumina HiSeq2000. The authors' analysis ran thus. Raw data were processed with SOAPnuke, discarding reads with adapters, uncalled bases, mean Phred below 15, or no exact constant-primer or identifier match. COPE v1.2.5 was used to merge high-quality paired reads, and clonotypes were defined as unique nucleotide sequences. Clonotypes were aligned to IMGT TRBV, TRBD and TRBJ reference segments using MiTCR v1.1. Only V-J combinations with frequency above 0.0001, covering about 99% of repertoires, were analysed. The TCS score was defined as F50 (clonal expansion) divided by E x V (chaos), with BLOSUM62-based TCRdist calculated between CDR3 peptides within each V-J. Welch's t-statistics and random forest reduced approximately 520 V-J features to some 14, which were used in a naive Bayes classifier (R e1071). TCRdb handled the public reads itself, with Q25 trimming in fastp and clone calling in MiXCR, and kept productive beta chains. For every CDR3 protein sequence, its rows merge into one entry that carries the most common genes and DNA. V and J calls and clone size were set by TCRdb, not the authors. This sample is represented by 250,000 to 300,000 distinct CDR3 sequences; roughly 19% of them were singletons. The top ten constitute under 45% of the sample.

This clonotype was picked up many times. Its cognate antigen has yet to be identified. It has no much larger one-base neighbor in the sample; base qualities were not kept. The CDR3 starts with the cysteine, ends with the phenylalanine, and has 15 residues. The DNA shown is the 45-base CDR3, in frame from base 1. V lost 7 bases and J lost 5 bases; the stretch between them is 17 bases long. Ophthalmopathy patients had moderately to severely active disease, Clinical Activity Score of at least 3, NOSPECS grade of at least 4, and duration under 3 months. Any patient with an uncontrolled infection, another autoimmune disease, pregnancy or lactation was excluded. Diagnoses were based on clinical symptoms, serum thyroxine and TRAb, thyroid ultrasound and orbital computed tomography. PBMCs were separated from approximately 10 ml of fresh peripheral blood using Ficoll-Paque density gradient centrifugation. Total RNA was extracted using Trizol reagent, and RNA quality was assessed on an Agilent 2100 Bioanalyzer.

The V and J segments used are TRBV12-3 or TRBV12-4 and TRBJ2-2; TRBD2 is perhaps the D gene, given 6 matching bases. The sequence was obtained from a man aged 45-65 years with Graves' ophthalmopathy. The sample taken for sequencing was blood. The DNA sequence follows: TGTGCCAGCACACCTGGGACGGCGGGAACCGGGGAGCTGTTTTTT. This translates into CASTPGTAGTGELFF.